What follows are 32 T cell receptor beta chains derived from one specimen sequenced in a study of T cell responses to AZD1222 COVID-19 vaccine. TCRdb's copy holds only in-frame clones and misses some; the assay was immunoSEQ multiplex PCR. The data hold 140,000 or so clones, with approximately 89% observed a single time. Source: peripheral blood, taken 28 days after the second AZD1222 dose. The receptors here all came from an adult who received the AZD1222 COVID-19 vaccine.

The V gene is TRBV19, the J gene TRBJ1-2; tentatively, D is TRBD1 (5 bases). CDR1 and CDR2 from the germline V gene are LNHDA and SQIVND (reference sequence). This CDR3 comprises 12 residues. CDR3: CATEKGRSGYTF. CDR3 sequence (DNA): TGTGCTACTGAAAAGGGGCGCTCTGGCTACACCTTC.

The J gene is TRBJ1-3, the V gene TRBV7-9; TRBD1 might be the D (5 bases). Trimming removed 7 bases at V and 6 bases at J, with 16 bases between. The CDR3 contains 14 residues. Germline CDR1 is SEHNR and CDR2 is FQNEAQ (reference sequence). The CDR3 loop is CASNAGSIANTIYF. CDR3 nucleotides: TGTGCCAGCAATGCAGGGTCAATTGCAAACACCATATATTTT.

V usage is TRBV5-1 and J usage is TRBJ2-2; no firm D call. Trimming shortened V by 0 bases and J by 1 base, and 13 bases separated the two germline ends. Germline lookup yields CDR1 SGHRS and CDR2 YFSETQ. The CDR3 is made up of 17 amino acids. CDR3 bases: TGCGCCAGCAGCTTGGGTAACCCGAATTTGAACACCGGGGAGCTGTTTTTT. This translates into CASSLGNPNLNTGELFF.

The gene calls are TRBV2 and TRBJ1-5; D is unclear. Germline V lookup: CDR1 SNHLY, CDR2 FYNNEI. This CDR3 has 16 amino acids. V lost 2 bases and J lost 0, with 11 bases in between. CDR3 nucleotide sequence: TGTGCCAGCAGTGAAATCCAGGTTTATAGCAATCAGCCCCAGCATTTT. This gives the protein CASSEIQVYSNQPQHF.

V usage is TRBV6-5 and J usage is TRBJ1-1; 7 bases align to TRBD1. The CDR3 runs 15 residues. Germline lookup yields CDR1 MNHEY and CDR2 SVGAGI. Trimming cost V 0 bases and J 3 bases; bases outside gene matches: 4. CDR3 coding DNA: TGTGCCAGCAGTTACTCCCGACAGGGCGACACTGAAGCTTTCTTT. This translates into CASSYSRQGDTEAFF.

The chain has TRBV27 and TRBJ2-7; D gene uncertain. Trimming removed 2 bases at V and 2 bases at J, with 13 bases between. The germline CDR1 and CDR2 sequences are MNHEY and SMNVEV (reference sequence). The CDR3 runs to 15 residues. The CDR3 nucleotides read TGTGCCAGCAGTTTAGTCCTCGGACCCCCCTACGAGCAGTACTTC. It encodes CASSLVLGPPYEQYF.

This clone has just one count. This chain joins TRBV19 and TRBJ1-1; D is undetermined. This CDR3 has 14 residues. Trimming left V 6 bases short and J 5 bases short, with 16 bases between. The germline CDR1 and CDR2 sequences are LNHDA and SQIVND (reference sequence). The CDR3 loop reads CASSRTSALTEAFF. The CDR3 coding sequence is TGTGCCAGTAGCCGGACCTCAGCCTTGACTGAAGCTTTCTTT.

The chain is built from TRBV6-5 and TRBJ2-5; 12 positions match TRBD1. Germline assignment: CDR1 MNHEY and CDR2 SVGAGI. The CDR3 loop spans 16 amino acids. The trim removed 0 bases at V and 4 bases at J, leaving 3 bases unmatched. The CDR3 is CASSYSGTGGGETQYF. CDR3 DNA sequence: TGTGCCAGCAGTTACTCTGGGACAGGGGGCGGAGAGACCCAGTACTTC.

The V and J genes are TRBV5-8 and TRBJ2-2; TRBD2 matches at 8 bases. This CDR3 has 18 residues. Trimming took 1 base from V and 4 from J; bases not matched to a gene: 12. In germline, CDR1 is SGHTS, CDR2 YDEGEE. CDR3 in amino acids: CASSLMGGGAGATGELFF. The CDR3, as DNA: TGTGCCAGCAGCTTGATGGGCGGGGGAGCGGGAGCCACCGGGGAGCTGTTTTTT.

This rearrangement joins TRBV4-1 to TRBJ1-5; 7 bases match TRBD1. Germline assignment: CDR1 MGHRA and CDR2 YSYEKL. With 1 base clipped from V and 4 bases from J, the junction kept 7 bases outside the gene matches. CDR3 size: 16 residues. CDR3 nucleotide sequence: TGCGCCAGCAGCCAAGTTCCGGGACAGAAAAATCAGCCCCAGCATTTT. Its translation is CASSQVPGQKNQPQHF.

The chain employs TRBV28 and TRBJ2-2; 8 nucleotides match TRBD2. The V segment lost 3 bases and the J segment 5 bases; nucleotides outside the gene matches: 5. Looked up from germline, CDR1 is MDHEN and CDR2 is SYDVKM. The CDR3 loop spans 15 amino acids. The DNA of the CDR3 is TGTGCCAGCAGTTTGGTCGGGGGGGGTACCGGGGAGCTGTTTTTT. Translation gives CASSLVGGGTGELFF.

This clone is a singleton in its sample. The rearrangement uses TRBV19 and TRBJ1-2; the D is unclear. The CDR3 totals 13 residues. From germline, CDR1 is LNHDA and CDR2 SQIVND (reference sequence). With 5 bases removed from V and 4 bases from J, the gap between germline ends came to 11 bases. The CDR3 reads CASSLGSPYGYTF. CDR3 DNA: TGTGCCAGTAGTCTGGGCAGCCCCTATGGCTACACCTTC.

The V gene is TRBV5-4, the J gene TRBJ2-1, with D possibly being TRBD2 (6 bases). In germline, CDR1 is SGHNT, CDR2 YYREEE (reference sequence). The CDR3 runs 11 residues. Trimming left V 4 bases short and J 10 bases short, with 9 bases between. The CDR3 loop reads CASSPGLEQFF. DNA of the CDR3: TGTGCCAGCAGCCCTGGACTAGAGCAGTTCTTC.

This rearrangement joins TRBV4-2 to TRBJ2-1; TRBD1 might be the D (6 bases). CDR1 and CDR2 (germline): LGHNA, YNFKEQ. The CDR3 covers 12 residues. Trimming pared 2 bases from V and 9 bases from J, leaving 8 bases between. CDR3 sequence reads: CASSQRGGEQFF. The DNA for the CDR3 is TGTGCCAGCAGCCAACGAGGGGGTGAGCAGTTCTTC.

This clone was detected only a few times. This rearrangement joins TRBV5-6 to TRBJ1-4; 8 bases match TRBD1. Germline loops: CDR1 SGHDT, CDR2 YYEEEE. J gave up 8 bases and V 4 bases, and 16 bases lay outside the gene matches. The CDR3 runs to 17 residues. The chain's CDR3 is CASSTLNGQGLKEKLFF. The CDR3 DNA is TGTGCCAGCAGCACTCTAAACGGACAGGGACTAAAGGAAAAACTGTTTTTT.

This rearrangement joins TRBV27 to TRBJ2-5, with TRBD2 matching 13 bases. The CDR3 is 14 amino acids. Germline V gene sequence: CDR1 MNHEY, CDR2 SMNVEV (reference sequence). V lost 8 bases and J lost 2; bases outside the gene matches: 2. The DNA of the CDR3 is TGTGCCAGCTCGACTAGCGGGAGGCAAGAGACCCAGTACTTC. It is translated as CASSTSGRQETQYF.

Concerning this clone: One end of the junction does not line up with germline, which may come from a read error. This chain joins TRBV7-2 and TRBJ2-7, with 10 positions matching TRBD2. The CDR3 spans 18 residues. Germline assignment: CDR1 SGHTA and CDR2 FQGNSA. CDR3: CASSLATLLAGVSYEQYF. CDR3 DNA sequence: TGTGCCAGCAGCCTAGCGACCCTCCTAGCGGGAGTCTCCTACGAGCAGTACTTC.

The gene calls are TRBV11-2 and TRBJ2-2; possibly TRBD2 for D (5 bases). V lost 1 base to trimming and J lost 1 base, with 7 bases between them. The germline V gene has CDR1 SGHAT and CDR2 FQNNGV. The CDR3 totals 15 residues. CDR3 in amino acids: CASSLAGRNTGELFF. The CDR3 DNA reads TGTGCCAGCAGCTTAGCGGGGAGGAACACCGGGGAGCTGTTTTTT.

The genes are TRBV6-5 and TRBJ1-2; TRBD1 matches 10 bases. CDR1 MNHEY and CDR2 SVGAGI come from the germline V gene. The CDR3 runs to 14 residues. V lost 6 bases to trimming and J lost 1 base; unmatched junction nucleotides: 2. CDR3 residues: CASSRTGGNYGYTF. CDR3 nucleotide sequence: TGTGCCAGCAGCCGGACAGGGGGTAACTATGGCTACACCTTC.

The chain has TRBV7-3 and TRBJ2-2; perhaps D is TRBD1 or TRBD2 (5 bases each). In germline, CDR1 is SGHTA, CDR2 FQGTGA. V lost 6 bases and J lost 1, with 12 bases in between. The CDR3 is 15 amino acids. CDR3 bases: TGTGCCAGCAGACCTGGGACCAAGAACACCGGGGAGCTGTTTTTT. Protein product: CASRPGTKNTGELFF.

Of note for this clone: Within the sample, other DNA sequences also encode this same CDR3. The V and J genes are TRBV4-3 and TRBJ2-2; no clear D. V lost 3 bases to trimming and J lost 5 bases, with 7 bases between them. Germline CDR1 LGHNA, CDR2 YSLEER. This CDR3 spans 13 amino acids. The chain's CDR3 is CASSQRSTGELFF. As DNA, the CDR3 is TGCGCCAGCAGCCAGAGGTCTACCGGGGAGCTGTTTTTT.

This chain joins TRBV7-2 and TRBJ1-2; D may be TRBD1 (6 bases). V dropped 0 bases and J dropped 6 bases, with 14 bases sitting between them. CDR1 and CDR2 (germline): SGHTA, FQGNSA. CDR3 length: 15 amino acids. In nucleotides, the CDR3 is TGTGCCAGCAGCTTAGCTCGGGGGGCGCGGAATGGCTACACCTTC. Protein: CASSLARGARNGYTF.

The V call is TRBV29-1, the J call TRBJ1-3; 7 positions agree with TRBD1. CDR1 SQVTM and CDR2 ANQGSEA come from the germline V gene. There are 13 residues in the CDR3. J gave up 4 bases and V 3 bases, and 3 bases lay outside the gene matches. The CDR3 reads CSVETDRGNTIYF. In DNA form, the CDR3 reads TGCAGCGTTGAGACGGACAGGGGAAACACCATATATTTT. Full variable domain (rest looked up from reference TRBV29-1 and TRBJ1-3): SAVISQKPSRDICQRGTSLTIQCQVDSQVTMMFWYRQQPGQSLTLIATANQGSEATYESGFVIDKFPISRPNLTFSTLTVSNMSPEDSSIYLCSVETDRGNTIYFGEGSWLTVV.

The chain combines TRBV24-1 with TRBJ2-7; D might be TRBD2 (6 bases). V dropped 9 bases and J dropped 0 bases, with 20 bases sitting between them. The CDR3 consists of 16 residues. Germline V gene data show CDR1 as KGHDR and CDR2 as SFDVKD. CDR3 sequence reads: CATLPFLADGSYEQYF. CDR3 DNA: TGTGCCACCCTTCCTTTTTTAGCGGACGGCTCCTACGAGCAGTACTTC.

The chain employs TRBV5-1 and TRBJ1-4, with 8 bases lining up with TRBD1. Per germline, CDR1 SGHRS and CDR2 YFSETQ. There are 15 residues in the CDR3. J lost 8 bases, V lost 0 bases, and 6 bases had no gene match. This CDR3 reads CASSLVPGGEEKLFF. The CDR3 DNA follows: TGCGCCAGCAGCTTGGTTCCAGGGGGCGAGGAAAAACTGTTTTTT.

The gene calls are TRBV25-1 and TRBJ1-4; D ambiguous. Trimming took 1 base from V and 1 from J, leaving 10 bases between them. The germline gives CDR1 MGHDK, CDR2 SYGVNS. CDR3 length equals 16 residues. CDR3 in amino acids: CASSELDLGTNEKLFF. The CDR3 nucleotides read TGTGCCAGCAGTGAATTGGACTTAGGAACTAATGAAAAACTGTTTTTT.

The chain links TRBV3-1 (or the pseudogene TRBV3-2) to TRBJ2-3; tentatively, D is TRBD1 or TRBD2 (6 bases each). Germline values: CDR1 LGHDT, CDR2 YNNKEL (reference sequence). CDR3 size: 15 residues. Trimming shortened V by 4 bases and J by 4 bases, and 15 bases separated the two germline ends. This CDR3 is CASSLREGEADTQYF. The CDR3 DNA reads TGTGCCAGCAGCCTACGCGAGGGGGAGGCAGATACGCAGTATTTT.

The V gene is TRBV2, the J gene TRBJ2-2; D gene ambiguous. CDR1 SNHLY and CDR2 FYNNEI come from the germline V gene. The CDR3 length is 14 residues. The ends were cut back, 7 bases at V and 4 bases at J, with 13 bases in the middle. The CDR3: CASKQGAGTGELFF. DNA of the CDR3: TGTGCCAGCAAACAAGGAGCCGGCACCGGGGAGCTGTTTTTT.

The rearrangement joins TRBV9 to TRBJ1-2, with 9 positions matching TRBD1. The CDR3 sequence is 16 residues long. The germline V gene encodes CDR1 SGDLS and CDR2 YYNGEE. V lost 4 bases and J lost 1; bases outside the gene matches: 8. Written as DNA, the CDR3 is TGTGCCAGCAGCCCGGGGGGACAGGGTGTTAACTATGGCTACACCTTC. Residues: CASSPGGQGVNYGYTF.

The chain recombines TRBV28 with TRBJ1-1; D unclear. Germline-derived CDR1 and CDR2 are MDHEN and SYDVKM. Trimming stripped 8 bases from V and 1 base from J, with 14 bases between. The CDR3 spans 14 residues. Written as DNA, the CDR3 is TGTGCCAGCCGTAGCGGGTATAGGAACACTGAAGCTTTCTTT. It encodes CASRSGYRNTEAFF.

The rearrangement joins TRBV7-2 to TRBJ2-7; possibly TRBD1 or TRBD2 for D (5 bases each). CDR1 is SGHTA and CDR2 is FQGNSA in the germline V gene. The CDR3 spans 13 residues. The germline V and J ends were trimmed by 4 bases and 3 bases, with 10 bases remaining between them. CDR3: CASSSRGLYEQYF. The CDR3 DNA sequence: TGTGCCAGCAGCTCCCGGGGCCTCTACGAGCAGTACTTC.

V is TRBV28 and J is TRBJ2-7; 9 bases match TRBD2. Germline V CDR1 and CDR2: MDHEN, SYDVKM. Germline trimming cut 2 bases from V and 1 base from J; bases unmatched to any gene: 15. This CDR3 contains 19 residues. The CDR3 sequence is CASSLPRGWSSGISYEQYF. The CDR3 DNA reads TGTGCCAGCAGTTTACCGCGAGGGTGGTCTAGCGGGATATCCTACGAGCAGTACTTC.